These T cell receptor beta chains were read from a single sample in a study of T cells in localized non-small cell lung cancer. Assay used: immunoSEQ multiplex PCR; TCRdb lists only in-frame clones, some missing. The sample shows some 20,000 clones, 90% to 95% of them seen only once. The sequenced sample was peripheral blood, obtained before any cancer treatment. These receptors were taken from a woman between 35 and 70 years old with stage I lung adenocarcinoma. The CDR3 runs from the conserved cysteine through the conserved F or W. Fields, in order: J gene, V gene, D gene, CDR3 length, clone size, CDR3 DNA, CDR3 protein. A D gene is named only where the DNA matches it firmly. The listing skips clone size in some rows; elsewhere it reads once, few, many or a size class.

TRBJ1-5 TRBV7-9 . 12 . TGTGCCAGCAGCTTTCAGGATCAGCCCCAGCATTTT CASSFQDQPQHF
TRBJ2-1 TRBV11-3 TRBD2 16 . TGTGCCAGCAGCTCCTGGACTAGCGGGGATAACAATGAGCAGTTCTTC CASSSWTSGDNNEQFF
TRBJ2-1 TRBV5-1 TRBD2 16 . TGCGCCAGCAGCTTGGTAGGACTAGCGGATTACAATGAGCAGTTCTTC CASSLVGLADYNEQFF
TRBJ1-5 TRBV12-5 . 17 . TGTGCTAGTGGCCAAACCCCTGACAGTTCTAGCAATCAGCCCCAGCATTTT CASGQTPDSSSNQPQHF
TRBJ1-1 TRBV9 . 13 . TGTGCCAGCAGCGTAGATCCGGGGGCGAGGGCTTTCTTT CASSVDPGARAFF
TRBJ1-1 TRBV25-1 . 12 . TGTGCCAGCAGCTTCTTATGGAATGAAGCTTTCTTT CASSFLWNEAFF
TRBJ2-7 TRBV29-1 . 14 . TGCAGCGCGAGAGCGGGCCCTTCCTCCTACGAGCAGTACTTC CSARAGPSSYEQYF
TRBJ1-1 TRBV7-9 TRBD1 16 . TGTGCCAGCAGCTTCCTATCTGGGACAGCGAACACTGAAGCTTTCTTT CASSFLSGTANTEAFF
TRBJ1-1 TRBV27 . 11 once TGTGCCAGCAGTTGGGGGACTGAAGCTTTCTTT CASSWGTEAFF
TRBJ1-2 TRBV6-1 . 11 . TGTGCCTCAACGGCGGGGGATGGCTACACCTTC CASTAGDGYTF
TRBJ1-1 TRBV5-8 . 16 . TGTGCCAGCAGCTTCATGGAGGTATCATGGAACACTGAAGCTTTCTTT CASSFMEVSWNTEAFF
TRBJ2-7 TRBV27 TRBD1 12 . TGTGCCAGCAGTTGGGACAGGGGAGAGCAGTACTTC CASSWDRGEQYF
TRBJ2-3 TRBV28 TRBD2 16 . TGTGCCAGCAGTACCCCGACTAGCGGGAGTACAGATACGCAGTATTTT CASSTPTSGSTDTQYF
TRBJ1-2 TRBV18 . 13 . TGTGCCAGCTCACCGGCCAGTGACTATGGCTACACCTTC CASSPASDYGYTF
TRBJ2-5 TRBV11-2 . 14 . TGTGCCAGCAGCTTAGGGTCTTGGATGGAGACCCAGTACTTC CASSLGSWMETQYF
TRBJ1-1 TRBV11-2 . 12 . TGTGCCAGCAGCCCCGAACGGGTTGGAGCTTTCTTT CASSPERVGAFF
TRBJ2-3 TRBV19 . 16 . TGTGCCAGTAGCCCTACCGTGGCGGGTAACACAGATACGCAGTATTTT CASSPTVAGNTDTQYF
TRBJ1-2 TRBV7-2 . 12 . TGTGCCAGCAGCTTAGCAGGCTATGGCTACACCTTC CASSLAGYGYTF
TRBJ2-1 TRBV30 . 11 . TGTGCCTGGAGATCCTACAATGAGCAGTTCTTC CAWRSYNEQFF
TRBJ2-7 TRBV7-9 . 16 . TGTGCCAGCAGCCCTGGAGTAGGGACAAGGGGCCGGGAGCAGTACTTC CASSPGVGTRGREQYF
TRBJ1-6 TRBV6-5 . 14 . TGTGCCAGCAGTCCGAGCTCCTATAATTCACCCCTCCACTTT CASSPSSYNSPLHF
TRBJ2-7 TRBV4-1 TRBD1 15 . TGCGCCAGCAGCCGGGGCCGGGACAGGGGAGCCGAGCAGTACTTC CASSRGRDRGAEQYF
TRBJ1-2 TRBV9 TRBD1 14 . TGTGCCAGCAGCGCCGGACAGGGGGCAGATGGCTACACCTTC CASSAGQGADGYTF
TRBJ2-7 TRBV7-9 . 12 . TGTGCCAGCAGGGAGGGGGCGGGCGAGCAGTACTTC CASREGAGEQYF
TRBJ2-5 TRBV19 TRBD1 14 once TGTGCCAGTAGGGGGACAGATCTCTTGGGGACCCAGTACTTC CASRGTDLLGTQYF
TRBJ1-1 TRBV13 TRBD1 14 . TGTGCCAGCAGCTCGACAGGGGCCTACACTGAAGCTTTCTTT CASSSTGAYTEAFF
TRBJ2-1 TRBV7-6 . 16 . TGTGCCAGCAGCGCCCAACGGGGTGACACCTACAATGAGCAGTTCTTC CASSAQRGDTYNEQFF
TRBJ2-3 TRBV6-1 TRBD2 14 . TGTGCCAGCTCTCGGGAGGGCCAGTCAGATACGCAGTATTTT CASSREGQSDTQYF
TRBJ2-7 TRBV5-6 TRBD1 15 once TGTGCCAGCAGCTGGGGCCGGGACAGGGGGCGCGGGCAGTACTTC CASSWGRDRGRGQYF
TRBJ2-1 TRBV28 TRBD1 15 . TGTGCCAGCAGGGCCGGGACAGGGCCCTACAATGAGCAGTTCTTC CASRAGTGPYNEQFF
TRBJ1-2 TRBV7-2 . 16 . TGTGCCAGCAGCTTAGCGCTACGGGGGCGCATAGGTGGCTACACCTTC CASSLALRGRIGGYTF
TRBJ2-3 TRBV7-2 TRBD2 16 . TGTGCCAGCAGCACGGGACTAGCGGGGCTGGGAGATACGCAGTATTTT CASSTGLAGLGDTQYF
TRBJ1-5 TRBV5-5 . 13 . TGTGCCAGCAGCCAACTCGGGGATCAGCCCCAGCATTTT CASSQLGDQPQHF
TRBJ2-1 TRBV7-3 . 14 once TGTGCCAGCAGCTTATACGGGAGTTACAATGAGCAGTTCTTC CASSLYGSYNEQFF
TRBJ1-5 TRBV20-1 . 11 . TGCAGTGCCAACGATAATCAGCCCCAGCATTTT CSANDNQPQHF
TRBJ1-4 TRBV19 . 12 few TGTGCCAGTAGGGGGGGCTGGGAAAAACTGTTTTTT CASRGGWEKLFF
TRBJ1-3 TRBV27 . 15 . TGTGCCAGCAGTTTTACCGCGGACTCTGGAAACACCATATATTTT CASSFTADSGNTIYF
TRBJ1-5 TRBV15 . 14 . TGTGCCACCAGCAGAGTGGGGGCCCTGCGGCCCCAGCATTTT CATSRVGALRPQHF
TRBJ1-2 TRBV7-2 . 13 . TGTGCCAGCAGTGGGGCCGCCAACTATGGCTACACCTTC CASSGAANYGYTF
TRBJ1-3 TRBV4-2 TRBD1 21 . TGTGCCAGCAGCCAAGATTATACCGGGACAGGGGGCTTGGTTTCTGGAAACACCATATATTTT CASSQDYTGTGGLVSGNTIYF
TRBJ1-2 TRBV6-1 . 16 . TGTGCCAGCAGTGAAATGGTCTTAACAGGGCGAGGTGGCTACACCTTC CASSEMVLTGRGGYTF
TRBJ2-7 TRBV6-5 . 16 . TGTGCCAGCAGTTACTCCCTCCAGGGAAACTCCTACGAGCAGTACTTC CASSYSLQGNSYEQYF
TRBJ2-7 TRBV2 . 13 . TGTGCCAGCATCGAAGTCGGGGGATACGAGCAGTACTTC CASIEVGGYEQYF
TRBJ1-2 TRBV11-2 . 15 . TGTGCCAGCAGCTTAGATCCTCAGACTAACTATGGCTACACCTTC CASSLDPQTNYGYTF
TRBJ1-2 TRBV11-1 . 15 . TGTGCCAGCAGCTTGAAAAGGGGTGAGCACTATGGCTACACCTTC CASSLKRGEHYGYTF
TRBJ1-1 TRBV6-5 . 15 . TGTGCCAGCAGTTACCGGGCAGGGCGAGGGACTGAAGCTTTCTTT CASSYRAGRGTEAFF
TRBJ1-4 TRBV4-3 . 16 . TGCGCCAGCAGCCAAGAGGTTTTGGGCAGGGAAGAAAAACTGTTTTTT CASSQEVLGREEKLFF
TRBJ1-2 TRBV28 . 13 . TGTGCCAGCAGTTTAACGGGGGGCTATGGCTACACCTTC CASSLTGGYGYTF